The 8 T cell receptor beta chains below were found in one sample sequenced in a study of T cell clusters in autoimmune cytopenias. TRB amplification used around 270 ng of peripheral blood genomic DNA. One tube held mixed TRB-A and TRB-B primer pools for touch-down PCR. TCRdb re-called the multiplex PCR reads, yielding one record per CDR3 amino acid sequence without DNA. This listing includes a few thousand distinct CDR3 sequences. The sequencing sample was made of peripheral blood. All receptors come from a human donor with an autoimmune cytopenia or autoimmune hepatitis (not recorded which).

The V and J genes are TRBV28 and TRBJ1-5; TCRdb's D gene call, TRBD1, goes unchecked for lack of DNA. The germline CDR1 and CDR2 sequences are MDHEN and SYDVKM. CDR3 size: 16 residues. CDR3 region: CASSLAGTGGNQPQHF.

This clonotype counts as large by frequency. The J gene is TRBJ2-1, the V gene TRBV29-1. The CDR3 loop spans 13 amino acids. The germline V gene has CDR1 SQVTM and CDR2 ANQGSEA. CDR3: CSAATGSYNEQFF.

This clonotype ranks as medium-sized in terms of frequency. This rearrangement joins TRBV19 to TRBJ2-7; TCRdb's D gene call, TRBD1, goes unchecked for lack of DNA. This CDR3 comprises 15 residues. Germline loops: CDR1 LNHDA, CDR2 SQIVND (reference sequence). CDR3: CASSIDPTGSYEQYF.

The chain recombines TRBV5-1 with TRBJ1-6; TCRdb reports TRBD1, a call that lacks DNA to check it against. The CDR3 totals 14 residues. Per germline, CDR1 SGHRS and CDR2 YFSETQ. CDR3 residues: CASSQGQGISPLHF.

CDR3 sequence reads: CASSPYTRQAVGTQYF. The V gene is TRBV28, the J gene TRBJ2-5; TCRdb calls TRBD1, which cannot be checked without DNA. Germline-derived CDR1 and CDR2 are MDHEN and SYDVKM. CDR3 length equals 16 residues. Using reference TRBV28 and TRBJ2-5 for the parts outside the CDR3, the full variable domain is DVKVTQSSRYLVKRTGEKVFLECVQDMDHENMFWYRQDPGLGLRLIYFSYDVKMKEKGDIPEGYSVSREKKERFSLILESASTNQTSMYLCASSPYTRQAVGTQYFGPGTRLLVL.

This clonotype registers medium-sized by frequency. J is TRBJ2-1 and V is TRBV5-4; TCRdb selects TRBD2, and the lack of DNA leaves this call unchecked. Germline V gene lookup returns CDR1 SGHNT and CDR2 YYREEE (reference sequence). The length of the CDR3 is 14 residues. CDR3 amino acids: CASSALGARNEQFF.

The CDR3 spells CAIGGQGDYGYTF. The rearrangement joins TRBV10-3 to TRBJ1-2; TCRdb reports TRBD1, a call that lacks DNA to check it against. From germline, CDR1 is ENHRY and CDR2 SYGVKD. The CDR3 consists of 13 residues.

The rearrangement uses TRBV4-3 and TRBJ2-2; the D gene TCRdb calls, TRBD2, cannot be checked with no DNA. CDR1 and CDR2 from the germline V gene are LGHNA and YSLEER. The CDR3 is 17 residues long. Here the CDR3 reads CASSPDSRRLLTGELFF.